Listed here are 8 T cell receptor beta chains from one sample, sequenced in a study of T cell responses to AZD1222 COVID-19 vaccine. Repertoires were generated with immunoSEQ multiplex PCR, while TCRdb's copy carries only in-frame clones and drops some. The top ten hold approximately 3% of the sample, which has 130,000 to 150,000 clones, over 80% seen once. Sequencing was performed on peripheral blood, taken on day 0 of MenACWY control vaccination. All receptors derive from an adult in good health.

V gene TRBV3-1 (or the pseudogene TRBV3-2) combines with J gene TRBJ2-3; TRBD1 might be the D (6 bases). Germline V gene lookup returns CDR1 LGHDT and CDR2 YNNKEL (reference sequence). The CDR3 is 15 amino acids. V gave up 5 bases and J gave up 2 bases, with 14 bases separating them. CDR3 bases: TGTGCCAGCAGCATCCGGACAGAGAACACAGATACGCAGTATTTT. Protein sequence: CASSIRTENTDTQYF.

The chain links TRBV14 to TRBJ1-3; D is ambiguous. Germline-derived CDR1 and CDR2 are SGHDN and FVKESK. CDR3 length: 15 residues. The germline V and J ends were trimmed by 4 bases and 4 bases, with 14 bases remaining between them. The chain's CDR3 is CASSPSGKSGNTIYF. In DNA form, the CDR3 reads TGTGCCAGCAGCCCCTCCGGGAAAAGCGGAAACACCATATATTTT.

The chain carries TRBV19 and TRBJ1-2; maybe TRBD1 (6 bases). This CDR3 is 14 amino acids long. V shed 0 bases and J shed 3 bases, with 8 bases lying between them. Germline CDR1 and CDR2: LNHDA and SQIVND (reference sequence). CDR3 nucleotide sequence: TGTGCCAGTAGTATAGATCCAGGGGACTATGGCTACACCTTC. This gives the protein CASSIDPGDYGYTF. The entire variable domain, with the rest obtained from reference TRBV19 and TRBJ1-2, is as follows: DGGITQSPKYLFRKEGQNVTLSCEQNLNHDAMYWYRQDPGQGLRLIYYSQIVNDFQKGDIAEGYSVSREKKESFPLTVTSAQKNPTAFYLCASSIDPGDYGYTFGSGTRLTVV.

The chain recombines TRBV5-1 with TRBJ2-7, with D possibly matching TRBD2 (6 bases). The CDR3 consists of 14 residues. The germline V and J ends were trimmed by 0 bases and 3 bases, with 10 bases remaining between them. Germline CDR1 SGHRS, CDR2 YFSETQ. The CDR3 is CASSLEAGYYEQYF. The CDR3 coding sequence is TGCGCCAGCAGCTTGGAGGCGGGGTACTACGAGCAGTACTTC. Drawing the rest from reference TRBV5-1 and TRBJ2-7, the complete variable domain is KAGVTQTPRYLIKTRGQQVTLSCSPISGHRSVSWYQQTPGQGLQFLFEYFSETQRNKGNFPGRFSGRQFSNSRSEMNVSTLELGDSALYLCASSLEAGYYEQYFGPGTRLTVT.

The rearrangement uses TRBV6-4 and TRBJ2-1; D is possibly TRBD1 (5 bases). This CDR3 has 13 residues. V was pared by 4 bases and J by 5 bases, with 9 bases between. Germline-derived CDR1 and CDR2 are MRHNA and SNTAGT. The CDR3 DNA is TGTGCCAGCAGTGTCAGGGCAAACAATGAGCAGTTCTTC. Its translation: CASSVRANNEQFF.

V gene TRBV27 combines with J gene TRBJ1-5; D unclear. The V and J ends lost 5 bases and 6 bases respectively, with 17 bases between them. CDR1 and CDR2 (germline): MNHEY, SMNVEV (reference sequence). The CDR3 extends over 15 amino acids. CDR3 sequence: CASSASDGFTQPQHF. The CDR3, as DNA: TGTGCCAGCAGTGCCTCCGACGGGTTCACTCAGCCCCAGCATTTT.

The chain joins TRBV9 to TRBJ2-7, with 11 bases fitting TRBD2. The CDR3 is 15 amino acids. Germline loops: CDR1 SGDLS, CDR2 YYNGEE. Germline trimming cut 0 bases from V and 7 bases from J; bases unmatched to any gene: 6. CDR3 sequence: CASSVAASGRREQYF. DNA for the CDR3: TGTGCCAGCAGCGTAGCGGCTAGCGGGAGGAGGGAGCAGTACTTC.

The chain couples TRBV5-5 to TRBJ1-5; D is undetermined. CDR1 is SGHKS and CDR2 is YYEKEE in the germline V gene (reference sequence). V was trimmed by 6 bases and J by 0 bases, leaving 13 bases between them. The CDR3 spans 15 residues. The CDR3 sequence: CASTLSGYSNQPQHF. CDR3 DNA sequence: TGTGCCAGCACCCTCTCTGGATATAGCAATCAGCCCCAGCATTTT.